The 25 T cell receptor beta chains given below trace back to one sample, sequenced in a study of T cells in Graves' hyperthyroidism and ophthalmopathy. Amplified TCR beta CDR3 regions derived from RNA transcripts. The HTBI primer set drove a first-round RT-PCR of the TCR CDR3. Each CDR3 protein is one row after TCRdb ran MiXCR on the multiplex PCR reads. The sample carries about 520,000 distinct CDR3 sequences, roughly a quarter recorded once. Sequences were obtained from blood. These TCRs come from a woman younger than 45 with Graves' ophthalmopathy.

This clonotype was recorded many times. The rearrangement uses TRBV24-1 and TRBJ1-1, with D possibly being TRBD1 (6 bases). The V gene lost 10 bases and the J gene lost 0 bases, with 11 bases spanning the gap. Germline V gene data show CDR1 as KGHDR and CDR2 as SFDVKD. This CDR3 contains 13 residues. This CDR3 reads CATRGDMNTEAFF. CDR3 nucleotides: TGTGCCACACGAGGGGACATGAACACTGAAGCTTTCTTT.

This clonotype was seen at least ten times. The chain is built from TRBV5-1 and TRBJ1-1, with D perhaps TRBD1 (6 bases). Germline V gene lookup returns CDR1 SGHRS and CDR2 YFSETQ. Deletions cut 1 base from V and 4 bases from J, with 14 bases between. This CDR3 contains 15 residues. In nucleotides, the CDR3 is TGCGCCAGCAGCTTGTCCCCGGGGGCGAGCACTGAAGCTTTCTTT. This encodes CASSLSPGASTEAFF.

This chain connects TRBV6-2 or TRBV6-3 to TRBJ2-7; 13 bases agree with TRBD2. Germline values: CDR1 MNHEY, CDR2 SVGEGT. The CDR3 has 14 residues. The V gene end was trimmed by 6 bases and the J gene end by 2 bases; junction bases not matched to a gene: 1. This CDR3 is CASSGTSGAYEQYV. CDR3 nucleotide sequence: TGTGCCAGCAGCGGGACTAGCGGGGCCTACGAGCAGTACGTC.

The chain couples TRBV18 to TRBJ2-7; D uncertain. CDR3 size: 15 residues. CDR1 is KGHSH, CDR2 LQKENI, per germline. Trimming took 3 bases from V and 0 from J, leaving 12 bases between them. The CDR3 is CASSPDVESSYEQYF. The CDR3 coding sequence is TGTGCCAGCTCACCGGACGTCGAGAGCTCCTACGAGCAGTACTTC.

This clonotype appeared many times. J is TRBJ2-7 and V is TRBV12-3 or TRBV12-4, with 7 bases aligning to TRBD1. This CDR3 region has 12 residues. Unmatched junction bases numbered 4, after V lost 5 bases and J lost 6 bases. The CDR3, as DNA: TGTGCCAGCAGTCCCAACAGGGGCGAGCAGTACTTC. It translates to CASSPNRGEQYF.

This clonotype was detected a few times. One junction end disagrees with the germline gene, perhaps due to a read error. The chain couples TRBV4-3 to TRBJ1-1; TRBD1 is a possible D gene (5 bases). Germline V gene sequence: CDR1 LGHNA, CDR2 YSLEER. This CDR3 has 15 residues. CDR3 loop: CTSSFSGGGNTEAFF. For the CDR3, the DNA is TGCACCAGCAGCTTTAGCGGGGGAGGGAACACTGAAGCTTTCTTT.

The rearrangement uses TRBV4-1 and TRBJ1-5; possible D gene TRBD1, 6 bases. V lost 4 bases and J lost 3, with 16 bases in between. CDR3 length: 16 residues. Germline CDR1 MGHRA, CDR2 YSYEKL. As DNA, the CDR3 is TGCGCCAGCAGCCTCCGGACAGAAGGTGACAATCAGCCCCAGCATTTT. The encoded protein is CASSLRTEGDNQPQHF.

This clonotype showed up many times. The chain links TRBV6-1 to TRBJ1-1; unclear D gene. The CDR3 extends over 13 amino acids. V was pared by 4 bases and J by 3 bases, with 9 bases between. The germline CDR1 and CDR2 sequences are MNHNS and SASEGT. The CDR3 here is CASSVRVDTEAFF. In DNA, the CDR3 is TGTGCCAGCAGTGTAAGAGTGGACACTGAAGCTTTCTTT.

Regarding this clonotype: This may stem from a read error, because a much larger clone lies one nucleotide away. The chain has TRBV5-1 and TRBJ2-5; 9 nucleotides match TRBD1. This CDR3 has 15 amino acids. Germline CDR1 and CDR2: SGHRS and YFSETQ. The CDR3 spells CVSSPGQGSQETQYF. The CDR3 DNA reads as TGCGTCAGCAGCCCGGGACAGGGCTCGCAAGAGACCCAGTACTTC.

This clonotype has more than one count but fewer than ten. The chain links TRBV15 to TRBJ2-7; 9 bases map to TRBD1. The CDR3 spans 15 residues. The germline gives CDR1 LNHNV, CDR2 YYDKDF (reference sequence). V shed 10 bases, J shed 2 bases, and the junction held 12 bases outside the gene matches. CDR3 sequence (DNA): TGTGCCAGCTCGCCCGGGACAGGGAACACCTACGAGCAGTACTTC. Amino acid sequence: CASSPGTGNTYEQYF.

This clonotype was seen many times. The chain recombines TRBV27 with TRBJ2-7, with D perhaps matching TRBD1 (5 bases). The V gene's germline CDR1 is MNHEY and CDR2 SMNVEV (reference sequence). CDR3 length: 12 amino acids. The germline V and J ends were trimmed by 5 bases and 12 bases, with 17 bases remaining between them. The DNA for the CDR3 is TGTGCCAGCAGTCATGGGGCAGCCCGTAGGTACTTC. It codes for CASSHGAARRYF.

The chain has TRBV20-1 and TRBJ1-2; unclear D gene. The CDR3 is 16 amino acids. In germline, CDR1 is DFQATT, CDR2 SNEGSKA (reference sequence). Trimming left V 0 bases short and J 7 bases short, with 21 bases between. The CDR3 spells CSARDQSPTPLGGYTF. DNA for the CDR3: TGCAGTGCTAGAGATCAAAGCCCTACCCCACTTGGTGGCTACACCTTC.

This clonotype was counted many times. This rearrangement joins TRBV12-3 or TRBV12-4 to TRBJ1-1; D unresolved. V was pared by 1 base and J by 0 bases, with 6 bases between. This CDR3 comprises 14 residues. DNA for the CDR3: TGTGCCAGCAGTTTAGAGACCCTGAACACTGAAGCTTTCTTT. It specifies CASSLETLNTEAFF.

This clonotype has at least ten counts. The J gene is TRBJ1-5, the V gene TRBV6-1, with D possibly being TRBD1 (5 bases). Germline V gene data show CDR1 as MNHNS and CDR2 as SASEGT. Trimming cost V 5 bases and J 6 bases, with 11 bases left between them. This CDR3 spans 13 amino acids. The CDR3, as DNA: TGTGCCAGCAGTCCGGGGGGAGTTCAGCCCCAGCATTTT. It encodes CASSPGGVQPQHF.

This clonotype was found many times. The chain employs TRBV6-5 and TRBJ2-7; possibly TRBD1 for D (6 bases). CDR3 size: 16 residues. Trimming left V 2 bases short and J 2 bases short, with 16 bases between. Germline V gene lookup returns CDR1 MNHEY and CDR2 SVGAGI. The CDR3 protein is CASSYGGGDLTYEQYF. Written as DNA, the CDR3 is TGTGCCAGCAGTTACGGTGGGGGCGACTTAACCTACGAGCAGTACTTC.

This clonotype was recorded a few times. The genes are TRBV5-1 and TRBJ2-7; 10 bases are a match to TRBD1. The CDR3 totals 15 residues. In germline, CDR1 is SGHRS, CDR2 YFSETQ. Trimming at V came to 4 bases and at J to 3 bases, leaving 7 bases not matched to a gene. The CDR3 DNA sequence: TGCGCCAGCAGCCCGCGGGGACAGGGGAACTACGAGCAGTACTTC. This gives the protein CASSPRGQGNYEQYF.

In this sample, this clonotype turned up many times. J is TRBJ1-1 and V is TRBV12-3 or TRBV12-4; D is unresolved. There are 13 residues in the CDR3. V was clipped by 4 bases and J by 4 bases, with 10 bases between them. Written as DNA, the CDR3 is TGTGCCAGCAGTTGGGATCGGGGCACTGAAGCTTTCTTT. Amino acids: CASSWDRGTEAFF.

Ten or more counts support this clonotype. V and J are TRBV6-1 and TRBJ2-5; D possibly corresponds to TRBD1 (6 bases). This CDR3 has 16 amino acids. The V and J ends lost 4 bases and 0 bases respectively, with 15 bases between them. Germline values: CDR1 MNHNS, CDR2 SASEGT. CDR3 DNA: TGTGCCAGCAGTGCAAAACTGGACAGTTACCAAGAGACCCAGTACTTC. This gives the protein CASSAKLDSYQETQYF.

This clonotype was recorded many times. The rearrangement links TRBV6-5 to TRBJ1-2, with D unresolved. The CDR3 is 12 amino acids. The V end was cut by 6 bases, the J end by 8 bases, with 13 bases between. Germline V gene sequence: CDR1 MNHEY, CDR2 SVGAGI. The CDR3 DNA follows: TGTGCCAGCAGCGCGGGAATGGGGGGCTACACCTTC. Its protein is CASSAGMGGYTF.

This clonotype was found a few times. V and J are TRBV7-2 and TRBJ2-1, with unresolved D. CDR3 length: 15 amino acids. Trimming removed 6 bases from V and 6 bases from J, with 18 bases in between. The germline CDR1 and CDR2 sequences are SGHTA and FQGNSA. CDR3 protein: CASSSWTAASNEQFF. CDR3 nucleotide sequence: TGTGCCAGCAGTTCATGGACGGCCGCCTCCAATGAGCAGTTCTTC.

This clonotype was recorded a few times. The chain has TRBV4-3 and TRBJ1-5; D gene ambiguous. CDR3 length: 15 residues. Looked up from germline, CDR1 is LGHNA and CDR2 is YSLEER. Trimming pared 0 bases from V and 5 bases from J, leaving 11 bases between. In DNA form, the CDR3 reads TGCGCCAGCAGCCAAGATCGGGCAGGATATCAGCCCCAGCATTTT. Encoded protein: CASSQDRAGYQPQHF.

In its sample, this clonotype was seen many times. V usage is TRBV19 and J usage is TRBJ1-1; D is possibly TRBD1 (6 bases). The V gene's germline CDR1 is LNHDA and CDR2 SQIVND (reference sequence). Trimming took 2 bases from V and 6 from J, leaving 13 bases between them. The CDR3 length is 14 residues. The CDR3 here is CASSIQGSGSEAFF. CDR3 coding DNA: TGTGCCAGTAGTATACAGGGGAGCGGGTCTGAAGCTTTCTTT.

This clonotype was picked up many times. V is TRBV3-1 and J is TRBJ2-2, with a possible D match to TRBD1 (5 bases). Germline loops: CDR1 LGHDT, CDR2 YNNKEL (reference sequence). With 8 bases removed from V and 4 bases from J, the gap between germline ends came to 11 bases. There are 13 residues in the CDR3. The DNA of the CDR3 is TGTGCCAGCGAAGGACAATTCACCGGGGAGCTGTTTTTT. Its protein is CASEGQFTGELFF.

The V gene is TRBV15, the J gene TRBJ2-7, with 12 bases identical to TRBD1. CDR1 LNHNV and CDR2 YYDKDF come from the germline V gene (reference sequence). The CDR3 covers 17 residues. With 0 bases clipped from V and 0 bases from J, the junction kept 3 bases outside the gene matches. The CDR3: CATSRDVGQGASYEQYF. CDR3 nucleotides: TGTGCCACCAGCAGAGATGTGGGACAGGGGGCCTCCTACGAGCAGTACTTC.

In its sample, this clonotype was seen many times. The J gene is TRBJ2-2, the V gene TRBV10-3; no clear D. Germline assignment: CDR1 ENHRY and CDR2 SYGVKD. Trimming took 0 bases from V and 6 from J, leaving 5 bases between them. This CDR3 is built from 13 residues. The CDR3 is CAISESGPGELFF. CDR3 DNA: TGTGCCATCAGTGAGTCAGGGCCCGGGGAGCTGTTTTTT.